This T cell receptor (beta chain) is drawn from a study of T cells in localized non-small cell lung cancer (dated by TCRdb to about 2020). Background on the whole study: Comparing tumors with uninvolved tumor-adjacent lungs, the study looked at the T cell repertoires of around 250 patients with early-stage NSCLC. Of the NSCLC patients, 129 were male and roughly 110 were female, and the mean age was around 70 years. The cohort was made up of approximately 250 treatment-naive NSCLC patients whose localized lung tumors had been resected.

At diagnosis, peripheral blood, uninvolved tumor-adjacent lung and tumor were collected and stored as a combination of fresh-frozen and FFPE material. Blood samples were analyzed as peripheral blood mononuclear cells for TCR repertoire profiling. Summary of the overall study and its limitations: A median of roughly 60 of the top 100 tumor clones were detected in paired uninvolved adjacent lung, and 28 of these tumor clones were also found among the top 100 clones of the paired uninvolved adjacent lung. Because multi-region sequencing of the tumors was not done, intratumor heterogeneity could not be ruled out. Uninvolved tumor-adjacent lung showed the highest T cell clonality, higher than tumor, which suggests more focused antigenic responses in the adjacent lung. Higher T cell density in blood was associated with longer overall survival, whereas higher clonality in adjacent lung was associated with shorter survival. Because of the exploratory design, TCR variables were selected using unadjusted p-values without false-discovery rate correction.

TCR beta CDR3 regions were sequenced from DNA using the immunoSEQ Assay. As for the authors' bioinformatics: To compute T cell density, TCR beta template counts were normalized to usable DNA, which was estimated by amplifying housekeeping genes. Richness was estimated using the preseqR package, with extrapolation to 400,000 templates for PBMC samples and to 120,000 templates for tissue samples. Clonality was defined as one minus Pielou's evenness. To identify tissue-enriched TCRs, differential abundance testing was run on productive amino-acid clonotypes with a minimum total count of 5 and an alpha of 0.1. Repertoire overlap between compartments was quantified with the Jaccard Index and Morisita Overlap Index. TCR beta CDR3s were clustered by GLIPH together with public tetramer-defined viral CDR3s, and at least three viral sequences plus V-gene enrichment were required for viral motifs. What TCRdb holds here is the immuneACCESS table cut down to in-frame rearrangements. Part of the clones is not present; checked against another copy, under half of the missing clones reflect an unresolved V gene, and the others are unexplained. That table gives V, J and clone size, and the DNA gave D and trimming. The sample yields about 60,000 clones; roughly 88% were counted once. The leading ten clones occupy over 1.5% of the sample.

To note about this clone: What this receptor recognizes is not known. Base qualities are not recorded, but no much larger clone differs from it by a single base.

Trimming accounts for 6 bases at V and 0 bases at J, while the number of junction bases matched to no gene is 5. Per the germline V gene, MDHEN is the CDR1 and SYDVKM is the CDR2. The CDR3 sequence holds 14 residues, the cysteine and phenylalanine included. The read is trimmed to its CDR3 DNA, 42 bases read in frame from base 1. The rearrangement combines TRBV28 with TRBJ2-7; 7 bases in between match TRBD2. This sequence was found in a woman between 35 and 75 years old with stage I lung adenocarcinoma. The sample consisted of peripheral blood, taken before any cancer treatment. The nucleotides are TGTGCCAGCAGGGTAGCGGGTCGCTCCTACGAGCAGTACTTC. This translates into CASRVAGRSYEQYF.